This TCR beta chain was obtained from a study of PD-1 blockade in classical Hodgkin lymphoma. Whole-study findings and limits: CD8+ TCR diversity did not rise significantly by C4D1, unlike CD4+.

This CDR3 contains 13 residues. V lost 7 bases and J lost 5; bases outside the gene matches: 5. Germline lookup yields CDR1 MDHEN and CDR2 SYDVKM. Relapse was seen in all patients after autologous stem cell transplantation, and brentuximab vedotin exposure was variable. There are a few counts of this clone. Antigen: not known. Method: immunoSEQ multiplex PCR; TCRdb's copy keeps in-frame clones and lacks some. There are 25,000 to 35,000 clones in the sample; roughly 70% occur only once, and 20% to 30% lies in the top ten. The input for sequencing was peripheral blood mononuclear cells (PBMCs), taken before the second cycle of nivolumab. The genes are TRBV28 and TRBJ1-5; 7 bases are a match to TRBD1. The TCR originated in a human donor with classical Hodgkin lymphoma. In DNA, the CDR3 is TGTGCCAGCATGGGAGGGGGCGATCAGCCCCAGCATTTT. Translated: CASMGGGDQPQHF.